The clone carrying this T cell receptor (beta chain) was detected many times. The sample originates from a study of metastatic and nonmetastatic thyroid tumors. No patient had received any treatment before thyroid surgery. TCRdb re-called the PCR reads through MiXCR. The sample has about 92,000 clones; more than 13% are singletons. V gave up 3 bases and J gave up 0 bases, with 8 bases separating them. CDR3 length: 14 residues. Germline CDR1 GTSNPN, CDR2 SVGIG (reference sequence). The sequence derives from a female donor with papillary thyroid cancer or a benign thyroid nodule (not recorded which). Some clones in this sample may be carry-over from other donors' samples. Sequencing input: blood. The V and J genes are TRBV30 and TRBJ2-2; D might be TRBD1 or TRBD2, each matching 5 bases. The CDR3 DNA reads TGTGCCTGGAGGGGGACCCCGAACACCGGGGAGCTGTTTTTT. It translates to CAWRGTPNTGELFF.